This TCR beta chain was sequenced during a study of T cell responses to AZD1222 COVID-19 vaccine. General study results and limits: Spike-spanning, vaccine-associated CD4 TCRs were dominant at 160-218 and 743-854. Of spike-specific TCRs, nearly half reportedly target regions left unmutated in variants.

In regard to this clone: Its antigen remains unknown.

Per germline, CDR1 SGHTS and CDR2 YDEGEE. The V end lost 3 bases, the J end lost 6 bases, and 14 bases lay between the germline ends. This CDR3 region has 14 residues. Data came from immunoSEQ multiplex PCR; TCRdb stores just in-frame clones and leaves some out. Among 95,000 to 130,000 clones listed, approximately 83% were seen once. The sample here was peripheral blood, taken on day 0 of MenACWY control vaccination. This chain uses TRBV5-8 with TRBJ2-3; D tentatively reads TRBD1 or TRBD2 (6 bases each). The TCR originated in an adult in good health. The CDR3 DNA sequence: TGTGCCAGCAGCTGGGGGGCCTCGGGGGATACGCAGTATTTT. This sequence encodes CASSWGASGDTQYF.